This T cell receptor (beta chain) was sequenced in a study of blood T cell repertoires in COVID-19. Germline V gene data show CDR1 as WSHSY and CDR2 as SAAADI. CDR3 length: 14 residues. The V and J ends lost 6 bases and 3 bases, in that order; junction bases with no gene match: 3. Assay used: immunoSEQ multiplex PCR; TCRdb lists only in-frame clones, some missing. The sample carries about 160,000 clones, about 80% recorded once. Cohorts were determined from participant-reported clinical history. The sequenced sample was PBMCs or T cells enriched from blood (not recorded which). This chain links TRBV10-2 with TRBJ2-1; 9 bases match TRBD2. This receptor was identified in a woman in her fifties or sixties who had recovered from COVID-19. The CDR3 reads CASSLLAGYNEQFF. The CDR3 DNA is TGCGCCAGCAGCTTACTAGCGGGCTACAATGAGCAGTTCTTC.